The 14 T cell receptor beta chains in this list originate from one sample, sequenced in a study of shared clonotypes between healthy human individuals. TCRdb's table, derived via immunoSEQ multiplex PCR, lists solely in-frame clones and lacks some. This table has more than 2 million clones, 85% to 95% appearing once. Sequences were obtained from naive CD4+ T cells sorted from blood. Subset reported: CD45RA+ positively selected. All receptors come from a man younger than 35 in good health.

The chain carries TRBV4-1 and TRBJ2-7; no reliable D call. Germline V CDR1 and CDR2: MGHRA, YSYEKL. CDR3 length equals 13 residues. Trimming pared 4 bases from V and 0 bases from J, leaving 7 bases between. CDR3 protein: CASSPLYSYEQYF. CDR3 DNA sequence: TGCGCCAGCAGCCCCCTGTACTCCTACGAGCAGTACTTC.

The chain couples TRBV7-9 to TRBJ2-3; D is uncertain. Per germline, CDR1 SEHNR and CDR2 FQNEAQ (reference sequence). Trimming shortened V by 3 bases and J by 6 bases, and 4 bases separated the two germline ends. The CDR3 covers 11 residues. CDR3 region: CASSFRDTQYF. In DNA form, the CDR3 reads TGTGCCAGCAGCTTTCGGGATACGCAGTATTTT. The whole variable domain, remainder taken from reference TRBV7-9 and TRBJ2-3, is DTGVSQNPRHKITKRGQNVTFRCDPISEHNRLYWYRQTLGQGPEFLTYFQNEAQLEKSRLLSDRFSAERPKGSFSTLEIQRTEQGDSAMYLCASSFRDTQYFGPGTRLTVL.

The V and J genes are TRBV5-4 and TRBJ2-7; D is perhaps TRBD1 or TRBD2 (5 bases each). V was trimmed by 0 bases and J by 5 bases, leaving 15 bases between them. CDR3 size: 15 residues. Germline CDR1 and CDR2: SGHNT and YYREEE (reference sequence). CDR3 DNA sequence: TGTGCCAGCAGCTTGGCCCCAGGGACGATGAACGAGCAGTACTTC. Translating it yields CASSLAPGTMNEQYF.

The chain joins TRBV2 to TRBJ2-1, with D tentatively TRBD2 (6 bases). The CDR3 covers 14 residues. V dropped 4 bases and J dropped 2 bases, with 9 bases sitting between them. Germline V gene data show CDR1 as SNHLY and CDR2 as FYNNEI. This CDR3 is CASSVAGTYNEQFF. In DNA form, the CDR3 reads TGTGCCAGCAGTGTTGCGGGGACCTACAATGAGCAGTTCTTC.

A note on this clone: Other DNA sequences in this specimen translate into the identical CDR3. The chain recombines TRBV18 with TRBJ2-7, with TRBD1 matching over 9 bases. The CDR3 consists of 15 residues. CDR1 is KGHSH and CDR2 is LQKENI in the germline V gene. Trimming removed 2 bases from V and 1 base from J; junction bases left unmatched: 3. The CDR3, as DNA: TGTGCCAGCTCACCAGCCGGACAGGGGTCCTACGAGCAGTACTTC. This sequence encodes CASSPAGQGSYEQYF.

As regards this clone: Other DNA variants within this sample encode the same CDR3. The chain joins TRBV7-2 to TRBJ2-3; D is ambiguous. CDR1 and CDR2 from the germline V gene are SGHTA and FQGNSA. The length of the CDR3 is 11 residues. Trimming pared 3 bases from V and 3 bases from J, leaving 1 base between. DNA of the CDR3: TGTGCCAGCAGCTTTACAGATACGCAGTATTTT. Amino acid sequence: CASSFTDTQYF.

This clone was seen a single time. The rearrangement links TRBV4-1 to TRBJ2-2, with TRBD2 matching over 7 bases. The CDR3 runs 17 residues. Germline CDR1 MGHRA, CDR2 YSYEKL. V was pared by 4 bases and J by 2 bases, with 10 bases of the junction left unmatched. CDR3 DNA: TGCGCCAGCAGCCTCCCGACCAGCGGGGCCAACACCGGGGAGCTGTTTTTT. Its translation: CASSLPTSGANTGELFF.

The CDR3 coding sequence is TGTGCCAGCAGTTTGGGTCCAGACCTGGGAAAACTGTTTTTT. It specifies CASSLGPDLGKLFF. The chain couples TRBV27 to TRBJ1-4; D remains ambiguous. The V end lost 3 bases, the J end lost 10 bases, and 15 bases lay between the germline ends. This CDR3 spans 14 amino acids. Germline loops: CDR1 MNHEY, CDR2 SMNVEV (reference sequence).

The CDR3 bases are TGTGCCATCAGTGAGTCGAACGGGGGGAACACTGAAGCTTTCTTT. Translation gives CAISESNGGNTEAFF. The chain uses TRBV10-3 and TRBJ1-1, with a tentative D call TRBD1 (5 bases). Trimming removed 0 bases at V and 1 base at J, with 9 bases between. The CDR3 extends over 15 amino acids. Germline CDR1 ENHRY, CDR2 SYGVKD.

The chain has TRBV6-5 and TRBJ1-6; D uncertain. V lost 4 bases, J lost 7 bases, and 11 bases lay in between. The CDR3 length is 14 residues. CDR1 and CDR2 from the germline V gene are MNHEY and SVGAGI. CDR3 region: CASSLPGLNSPLHF. In DNA form, the CDR3 reads TGTGCCAGCAGTTTACCGGGTCTAAATTCACCCCTCCACTTT.

The chain links TRBV4-3 to TRBJ1-6; D gene ambiguous. The CDR3 sequence is 16 residues long. Germline CDR1 is LGHNA and CDR2 is YSLEER. With 3 bases removed from V and 7 bases from J, the gap between germline ends came to 16 bases. The CDR3 nucleotides are TGCGCCAGCAGCCAGCAATCCGGGATGGTGAATTCACCCCTCCACTTT. Residues: CASSQQSGMVNSPLHF.

The chain has TRBV29-1 and TRBJ1-2, with no clear D. Trimming cost V 3 bases and J 12 bases, with 11 bases left between them. The length of the CDR3 is 10 residues. The germline CDR1 and CDR2 sequences are SQVTM and ANQGSEA. The CDR3 region is CSVDETGNTF. CDR3 nucleotide sequence: TGCAGCGTTGATGAGACCGGCAACACCTTC.

To note about this clone: Germline and junction disagree at one end, which may indicate a read error. CDR3 region: CASSLDSTDTQYF. The CDR3, as DNA: TGTGCTAGCAGCTTGGACAGCACAGATACGCAGTATTTT. The chain couples TRBV7-7 to TRBJ2-3, with D unclear. Germline lookup yields CDR1 SSHAT and CDR2 FNYEAQ (reference sequence). This CDR3 is 13 amino acids long.

CDR3 sequence: CASSATGLYGYTF. The CDR3 nucleotides read TGTGCCAGCAGTGCGACAGGTCTCTATGGCTACACCTTC. The chain links TRBV6-4 to TRBJ1-2; D is possibly TRBD1 (6 bases). V gave up 4 bases and J gave up 4 bases, with 10 bases separating them. CDR3 length: 13 amino acids. Germline V CDR1 and CDR2: MRHNA, SNTAGT.